The entry that follows covers one T cell receptor (beta chain) sequence. Trimming cost V 0 bases and J 13 bases, with 18 bases left between them. CDR3 length: 14 amino acids. From germline, CDR1 is SGHAT and CDR2 FQNNGV. The sample originates from a study of T cell responses to AZD1222 COVID-19 vaccine. As for the study in general: Second-dose schedules of about 4 or about 12 weeks were combined.

The assay was immunoSEQ multiplex PCR, and TCRdb's table has in-frame clones only and misses some. This repertoire shows 200,000 or so clones, 85% to 95% found once; its top ten account for about 10%. J is TRBJ2-5 and V is TRBV11-2, with D perhaps matching TRBD2 (6 bases). The sequenced sample was peripheral blood, obtained on day 0 of AZD1222 vaccination. The receptor was derived from an adult in good health. The chain's CDR3 is CASSLDHTGLGGYF. CDR3 nucleotides: TGTGCCAGCAGCTTAGACCATACCGGGTTGGGGGGGTACTTC.